These 2 T cell receptor beta chains came from one sample sequenced in a study of response to subunit inactivated influenza vaccine. Using its own MiXCR run on the RT-PCR reads, TCRdb lists one record per CDR3 protein. The data show 450,000 to 600,000 distinct CDR3 sequences, 16% seen once. Material: CD4+ T cells sorted from PBMCs, obtained roughly 24 months after vaccination. These receptors were obtained from a man aged 50-75 years who received an inactivated influenza vaccine.

The gene calls are TRBV6-2 or TRBV6-3 and TRBJ2-4; D may be TRBD2 (5 bases). Germline lookup yields CDR1 MNHEY and CDR2 SVGEGT. CDR3 size: 17 residues. V gave up 6 bases and J gave up 0 bases, with 18 bases separating them. CDR3 DNA sequence: TGTGCCAGCAGCGCGGAGAGGGCGAGACTAGCCAAAAACATTCAGTACTTC. Residues: CASSAERARLAKNIQYF.

The chain couples TRBV10-3 to TRBJ2-2; TRBD1 matches 9 bases. CDR3 length: 16 residues. CDR1 and CDR2 from the germline V gene are ENHRY and SYGVKD. V dropped 10 bases and J dropped 2; count of bases not matched to a gene: 11. In DNA form, the CDR3 reads TGTGCCAGTACTGGACGGGGACAGGGTAACACCGGGGAGCTGTTTTTT. Translating it yields CASTGRGQGNTGELFF.